This T cell receptor (beta chain) was sequenced in a study of a mutant IDH1 vaccine in newly diagnosed glioma. Study background: Averaging roughly 40 years of age, treated patients were roughly 60% male and approximately 38% female. Prior therapy was radiotherapy, temozolomide, or both; most received both.

With regard to this clone: Its antigen is as yet unknown.

Only in-frame clones appear in the TCRdb table, and some are missing; sequencing was by immunoSEQ multiplex PCR. The repertoire includes about 56,000 clones, 60% to 80% of them detected once, and about 5% sits in the top ten. This CDR3 is built from 12 residues. Between the trimmed V and J ends, which lost 3 bases and 2 bases, there was a span of 4 bases. Germline CDR1 is MGHRA and CDR2 is YSYEKL. The sample's time point: week 47, end of study. It was 300 ug of mutant IDH1 20-mer peptide that made up each vaccine dose, given with topical imiquimod. Eight vaccine injections were given to patients in weeks 1, 3, 5, 7, 11, 15, 19 and 23. New WHO grade 3 or 4 IDH1-mutant, ATRX-lost astrocytomas were present in all donors.

The rearrangement joins TRBV4-1 to TRBJ1-1; D is unresolved. Sequenced here: PBMCs, sampled from a glioma patient whose treatment included an IDH1 peptide vaccine. This TCR derives from a man aged 50 or older with glioma. The CDR3 bases are TGCGCCAGCAGCCATGATAACACTGAAGCTTTCTTT. Encoded protein: CASSHDNTEAFF.